This TCR beta chain was identified in a study of Graves' ophthalmopathy and Graves' hyperthyroidism. The wider study: Hyperthyroidism was classified as stable if no ophthalmopathy occurred within 18 months of follow-up.

V shed 5 bases and J 1 base; nucleotides not matched to a gene: 7. Germline V gene data show CDR1 as SEHNR and CDR2 as FQNEAQ (reference sequence). This CDR3 contains 16 residues. RNA transcripts served as template for amplifying TCR beta CDR3 sequences. The library came from an HTBI-primed first-round RT-PCR and a second-round multiplex PCR. TCRdb called the multiplex PCR reads again in MiXCR, with one record for every CDR3 protein. The sample consists of around 1.1 million distinct CDR3 sequences, about 38% of them appearing once. Clinicians made diagnoses from clinical symptoms, serum thyroxine, TRAb, thyroid ultrasound and orbital computed tomography. Regarding the study as a whole: In predicting ophthalmopathy progression, the model reached around 66% sensitivity and roughly 75% specificity. Thyroid clonotypes that were expanded above 0.001 frequency mostly also appeared in blood.

This clonotype was seen once. Its target is unknown. Source material: peripheral blood or thyroid tissue (not recorded which). This receptor was obtained from an adult man with Graves' hyperthyroidism. This rearrangement joins TRBV7-9 to TRBJ2-2; 7 bases are a match to TRBD2. CDR3 in DNA: TGTGCCAGCAGCGTTGACTCGGGAGGGAACACCGGGGAGCTGTTTTTT. Its protein is CASSVDSGGNTGELFF. The entire variable domain, with the rest obtained from reference TRBV7-9 and TRBJ2-2, is as follows: DTGVSQNPRHKITKRGQNVTFRCDPISEHNRLYWYRQTLGQGPEFLTYFQNEAQLEKSRLLSDRFSAERPKGSFSTLEIQRTEQGDSAMYLCASSVDSGGNTGELFFGEGSRLTVL.